This passage covers 21 T cell receptor beta chains from one sample sequenced in a study of T cell changes during pregnancy in multiple sclerosis. Profiled with immunoSEQ multiplex PCR; TCRdb holds only in-frame clones, not every one. The table shows about 42,000 clones, with 80% to 95% occurring only once. The input for sequencing was CD4+ T cells from peripheral blood mononuclear cells, taken after pregnancy. The origin of the receptors is a female donor in good health, enrolled as a control in a pregnancy study.

The rearrangement uses TRBV5-1 and TRBJ2-7; 9 bases line up with TRBD1. The CDR3 contains 14 residues. Looked up from germline, CDR1 is SGHRS and CDR2 is YFSETQ. The ends lost 4 bases at V and 7 bases at J; junction bases unmatched: 9. CDR3 bases: TGCGCCAGCAGCATGACCGGGACAGGGAAGGAGCAGTACTTC. It specifies CASSMTGTGKEQYF.

This chain links TRBV5-4 with TRBJ2-1; 7 bases are a match to TRBD2. Trimming at V came to 5 bases and at J to 6 bases, leaving 8 bases not matched to a gene. The CDR3 is 14 residues long. The germline V gene has CDR1 SGHNT and CDR2 YYREEE (reference sequence). The CDR3 coding sequence is TGTGCCAGCAGACCGTGGGGGGGACGCAATGAGCAGTTCTTC. It translates to CASRPWGGRNEQFF.

The gene calls are TRBV29-1 and TRBJ2-7; TRBD1 matches 8 bases. The ends lost 6 bases at V and 2 bases at J; junction bases unmatched: 3. The germline V gene has CDR1 SQVTM and CDR2 ANQGSEA. The CDR3 covers 12 residues. The CDR3 loop reads CSVETGAYEQYF. The CDR3 DNA is TGCAGCGTGGAGACAGGGGCCTACGAGCAGTACTTC.

The chain joins TRBV5-1 to TRBJ1-1; weak D call: TRBD1 (6 bases). Germline V gene sequence: CDR1 SGHRS, CDR2 YFSETQ. V gave up 2 bases and J gave up 2 bases, with 10 bases separating them. CDR3 length equals 14 residues. In DNA form, the CDR3 reads TGCGCCAGCAGCTTTAACAGGGCCAACACTGAAGCTTTCTTT. Protein sequence: CASSFNRANTEAFF.

J is TRBJ2-3 and V is TRBV5-1; 14 nucleotides line up with TRBD2. Germline V CDR1 and CDR2: SGHRS, YFSETQ. V lost 4 bases and J lost 4; bases outside the gene matches: 8. CDR3 length: 17 residues. CDR3 DNA: TGCGCCAGCAGCAGGGGACTAGCGGGAGTCTTCGCAGATACGCAGTATTTT. Its protein is CASSRGLAGVFADTQYF.

The DNA of the CDR3 is TGTGCCAGCAGTGAGGGCTTGGAAAAACTGTTTTTT. Translated, it gives CASSEGLEKLFF. This sequence joins TRBV6-1 and TRBJ1-4; the D is unclear. Looked up from germline, CDR1 is MNHNS and CDR2 is SASEGT. The CDR3 is 12 amino acids. The V and J ends lost 3 bases and 8 bases respectively, with 7 bases between them.

The chain has TRBV5-5 and TRBJ2-7; 8 bases agree with TRBD2. Per the germline V gene, CDR1 is SGHKS and CDR2 is YYEKEE (reference sequence). This CDR3 has 13 amino acids. With V trimmed by 6 bases and J by 3 bases, 5 bases remained unmatched. The CDR3 DNA sequence: TGTGCCAGCATCCCGGGACTAGTCTACGAGCAGTACTTC. Amino acid sequence: CASIPGLVYEQYF.

The chain carries TRBV4-2 and TRBJ2-7, with TRBD1 matching over 9 bases. Germline V gives CDR1 LGHNA, CDR2 YNFKEQ. This CDR3 comprises 15 residues. The ends lost 4 bases at V and 2 bases at J; junction bases unmatched: 6. The CDR3 DNA follows: TGTGCCAGCAGCCCTGGAGGGACAGGGACCTACGAGCAGTACTTC. It codes for CASSPGGTGTYEQYF.

The J gene is TRBJ2-1, the V gene TRBV5-1, with 7 bases identical to TRBD1. The trim removed 2 bases at V and 4 bases at J, leaving 9 bases unmatched. This CDR3 comprises 16 residues. Germline V gene sequence: CDR1 SGHRS, CDR2 YFSETQ. The CDR3 reads CASSFLLGQAYNEQFF. CDR3 DNA sequence: TGCGCCAGCAGCTTTTTATTAGGACAGGCTTACAATGAGCAGTTCTTC.

The gene calls are TRBV18 and TRBJ2-1; TRBD1 matches at 8 bases. The CDR3 is made up of 15 amino acids. CDR1 and CDR2 (germline): KGHSH, LQKENI. J gave up 6 bases and V 0 bases, and 4 bases lay outside the gene matches. As DNA, the CDR3 is TGTGCCAGCTCACCACCGCAACAGGGGGTCAATGAGCAGTTCTTC. It yields the protein CASSPPQQGVNEQFF.

This chain links TRBV7-3 with TRBJ1-1; D gene unclear. The CDR3 runs to 11 residues. V dropped 5 bases and J dropped 11 bases, with 12 bases sitting between them. Per the germline V gene, CDR1 is SGHTA and CDR2 is FQGTGA. CDR3 coding DNA: TGTGCCAGCAGCCGGCGGGAGGAGGCTTTCTTT. It yields the protein CASSRREEAFF.

V is TRBV7-9 and J is TRBJ2-5, with 8 bases lining up with TRBD2. Germline-derived CDR1 and CDR2 are SEHNR and FQNEAQ (reference sequence). The CDR3 extends over 16 amino acids. Trimming cost V 3 bases and J 3 bases; bases outside gene matches: 9. The CDR3 DNA reads as TGTGCCAGCAGCTTCGCCAGCGGGGGTATGAAAGAGACCCAGTACTTC. Its protein product is CASSFASGGMKETQYF. The full variable domain, its missing parts supplied by reference TRBV7-9 and TRBJ2-5, is DTGVSQNPRHKITKRGQNVTFRCDPISEHNRLYWYRQTLGQGPEFLTYFQNEAQLEKSRLLSDRFSAERPKGSFSTLEIQRTEQGDSAMYLCASSFASGGMKETQYFGPGTRLLVL.

This rearrangement joins TRBV7-9 to TRBJ1-3; D remains unclear. The CDR3 is made up of 15 amino acids. Germline assignment: CDR1 SEHNR and CDR2 FQNEAQ (reference sequence). V was cut by 3 bases and J by 4 bases, with 13 bases left in between. This chain's CDR3 is CASSLRGREGNTIYF. As DNA, the CDR3 is TGTGCCAGCAGCTTGCGCGGGCGAGAGGGAAACACCATATATTTT.

This rearrangement joins TRBV15 to TRBJ2-3; possible D gene TRBD2, 7 bases. The V end lost 0 bases, the J end lost 4 bases, and 14 bases lay between the germline ends. This CDR3 has 16 residues. CDR1 and CDR2 from the germline V gene are LNHNV and YYDKDF (reference sequence). The CDR3 DNA reads TGTGCCACCAGCAGAGAAGGGGGGGCGCGGGCAGATACGCAGTATTTT. Its protein product is CATSREGGARADTQYF.

V gene TRBV7-3 combines with J gene TRBJ1-2; 9 bases align to TRBD1. CDR1 SGHTA and CDR2 FQGTGA come from the germline V gene. V lost 2 bases to trimming and J lost 5 bases; unmatched junction nucleotides: 0. The CDR3 totals 13 residues. CDR3 sequence (DNA): TGTGCCAGCAGCTTAGGGACAGGGTATGGCTACACCTTC. As protein: CASSLGTGYGYTF.

The chain recombines TRBV6-6 with TRBJ2-1, with 9 nucleotides matching TRBD1. V dropped 7 bases and J dropped 10; count of bases not matched to a gene: 8. Germline CDR1 is MNHNY and CDR2 is SVGAGI (reference sequence). The CDR3 is 13 amino acids. CDR3 in amino acids: CASILQGAGEQFF. DNA for the CDR3: TGTGCCAGCATATTACAGGGGGCTGGGGAGCAGTTCTTC.

The chain uses TRBV11-2 and TRBJ2-7; unclear D gene. V lost 5 bases and J lost 0, with 11 bases in between. The CDR3 length is 14 residues. Germline V gives CDR1 SGHAT, CDR2 FQNNGV. The CDR3 spells CASSLASSSYEQYF. The DNA for the CDR3 is TGTGCCAGCAGCCTTGCGTCATCCTCCTACGAGCAGTACTTC.

The chain couples TRBV6-6 to TRBJ2-1; TRBD2 matches 10 bases. Germline loops: CDR1 MNHNY, CDR2 SVGAGI (reference sequence). The CDR3 is 16 amino acids. Germline trimming cut 7 bases from V and 9 bases from J; bases unmatched to any gene: 15. As DNA, the CDR3 is TGTGCCAGCACCCAAGGGGCTAGCGGGAGATTTGGTGAGCAGTTCTTC. It specifies CASTQGASGRFGEQFF.

This chain links TRBV2 with TRBJ2-1, with D possibly TRBD2 on 7 matching bases. CDR3 size: 15 residues. Germline CDR1 SNHLY, CDR2 FYNNEI. Trimming took 9 bases from V and 8 from J, leaving 23 bases between them. For the CDR3, the DNA is TGTGCCAGTAGGGGGGGGGCTCCACAATTATATGAGCAGTTCTTC. Encoded protein: CASRGGAPQLYEQFF.

The chain has TRBV29-1 and TRBJ2-3; possible D gene TRBD2, 6 bases. CDR1 is SQVTM and CDR2 is ANQGSEA in the germline V gene. Trimming stripped 4 bases from V and 4 bases from J, with 15 bases between. This CDR3 has 14 amino acids. CDR3 coding DNA: TGCAGCGTTGGGGTCGGGAGTGTATCAGATACGCAGTATTTT. Protein sequence: CSVGVGSVSDTQYF.

This clone was detected once. The J gene is TRBJ1-2, the V gene TRBV5-6, with TRBD1 matching 8 bases. The CDR3 length is 17 residues. Germline values: CDR1 SGHDT, CDR2 YYEEEE. V shed 4 bases and J 4 bases; nucleotides not matched to a gene: 15. CDR3: CASSPSLGQGVGYGYTF. The CDR3 DNA reads as TGTGCCAGCAGCCCGTCTCTAGGACAGGGTGTCGGCTATGGCTACACCTTC.